This T cell receptor beta chain came from a study of cytomegalovirus exposure and HLA in healthy donors. Study conclusions and caveats: In a later analysis, around 18,000 TCR beta sequences were associated with HLA alleles at 0.05 false discovery rate.

A remark on this clone: The antigen is undetermined.

CDR3 length equals 14 residues. Between the trimmed V and J ends, which lost 1 base and 2 bases, there was a span of 9 bases. Per the germline V gene, CDR1 is SGHAT and CDR2 is FQNNGV. PCR involved 60 Vbeta and 13 Jbeta primers. Repertoires were generated with immunoSEQ multiplex PCR, while TCRdb's copy carries only in-frame clones and drops some. The table shows around 120,000 clones, with 70% to 80% occurring only once. The chain uses TRBV11-2 and TRBJ2-7, with D possibly TRBD2 on 5 matching bases. Material: PBMCs. The sequence derives from a woman between 50 and 59 years old in good health and CMV-seropositive. The CDR3 sequence is CASSLGRATYEQYF. The CDR3 nucleotides read TGTGCCAGCAGCTTAGGGCGGGCGACCTACGAGCAGTACTTC. Together with reference TRBV11-2 and TRBJ2-7, the CDR3 gives the full variable domain: EAGVAQSPRYKIIEKRQSVAFWCNPISGHATLYWYQQILGQGPKLLIQFQNNGVVDDSQLPKDRFSAERLKGVDSTLKIQPAKLEDSAVYLCASSLGRATYEQYFGPGTRLTVT.